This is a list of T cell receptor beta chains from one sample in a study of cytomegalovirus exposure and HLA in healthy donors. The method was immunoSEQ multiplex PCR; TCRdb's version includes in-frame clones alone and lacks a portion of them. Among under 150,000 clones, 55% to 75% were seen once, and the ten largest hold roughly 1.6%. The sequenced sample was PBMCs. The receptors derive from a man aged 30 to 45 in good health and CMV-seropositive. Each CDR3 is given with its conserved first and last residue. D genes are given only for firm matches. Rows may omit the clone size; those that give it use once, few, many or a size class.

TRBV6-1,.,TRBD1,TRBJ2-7,CASGRGTGITYEQYF,TGTGCCAGCGGTCGGGGGACAGGGATTACTTACGAGCAGTACTTC
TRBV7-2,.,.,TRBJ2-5,CASSLTGTGTQYF,TGTGCCAGCAGCTTAACGGGTACAGGGACCCAGTACTTC
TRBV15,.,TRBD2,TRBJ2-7,CATSRAPGTSGTYEQYF,TGTGCCACCAGCAGAGCCCCCGGGACTAGCGGAACCTACGAGCAGTACTTC
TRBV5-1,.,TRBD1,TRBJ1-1,CASSRDRDTEAFF,TGCGCCAGCAGCCGGGACAGGGACACTGAAGCTTTCTTT
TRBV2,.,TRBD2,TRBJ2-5,CASSPGGGGGETQYF,TGTGCCAGCAGCCCTGGGGGGGGTGGGGGGGAGACCCAGTACTTC
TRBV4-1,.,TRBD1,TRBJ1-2,CASSQEYRTGSNYGYTF,TGCGCCAGCAGCCAAGAATATAGGACAGGAAGCAACTATGGCTACACCTTC
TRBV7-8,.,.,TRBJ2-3,CASKRREDITDTQYF,TGTGCCAGCAAGCGTCGTGAGGACATCACAGATACGCAGTATTTT
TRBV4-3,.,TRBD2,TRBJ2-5,CASSQAKVLLGGEQYF,TGCGCCAGCAGCCAAGCCAAGGTTCTGTTGGGGGGGGAGCAGTACTTC
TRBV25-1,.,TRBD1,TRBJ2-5,CASSDRYSDRGPETQYF,TGTGCCAGCAGTGATAGGTATTCTGACAGGGGTCCGGAGACCCAGTACTTC
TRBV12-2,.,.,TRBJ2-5,CASRRSGTACVGQETQYF,TGTGCAAGTCGCCGATCCGGGACAGCATGCGTTGGTCAAGAGACCCAGTACTTC
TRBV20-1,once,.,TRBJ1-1,CSVPGDTEAFF,TGCAGTGTGCCGGGGGACACTGAAGCTTTCTTT
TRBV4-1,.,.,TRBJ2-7,CASSQEGQWASSYEQYF,TGCGCCAGCAGCCAAGAAGGACAATGGGCCAGCTCCTACGAGCAGTACTTC
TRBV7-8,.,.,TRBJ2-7,CASSFRVGPAFSYEQYF,TGTGCCAGCAGCTTTCGGGTGGGGCCAGCCTTCTCCTACGAGCAGTACTTC
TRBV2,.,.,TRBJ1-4,CASSQTSPGRGREKLFF,TGTGCCAGCAGTCAAACTTCCCCAGGGAGGGGTAGGGAAAAACTGTTTTTT
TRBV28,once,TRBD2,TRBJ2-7,CASSLLAGLYEQYF,TGTGCCAGCAGTTTATTAGCGGGACTCTACGAGCAGTACTTC
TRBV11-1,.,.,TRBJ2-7,CASSLGRGPYEQYF,TGTGCCAGCAGCTTAGGCAGGGGCCCCTACGAGCAGTACTTC
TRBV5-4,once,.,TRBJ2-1,CASSLVRENEQFF,TGTGCCAGCAGCTTGGTCCGGGAAAATGAGCAGTTCTTC
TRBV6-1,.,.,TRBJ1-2,CASIWTETNYGYTF,TGTGCCAGCATTTGGACAGAAACTAACTATGGCTACACCTTC
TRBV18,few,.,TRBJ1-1,CASSPSTGTLGLNTEAFF,TGTGCCAGCTCACCCTCGACAGGAACCCTTGGGTTGAACACTGAAGCTTTCTTT
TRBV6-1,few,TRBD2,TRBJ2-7,CASRKTSDEQYF,TGTGCCAGCCGCAAGACTAGCGACGAGCAGTACTTC
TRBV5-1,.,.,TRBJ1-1,CASSLGWGEGTEAFF,TGCGCCAGCAGCTTGGGGTGGGGGGAAGGAACTGAAGCTTTCTTT
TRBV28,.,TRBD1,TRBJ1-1,CASSFRITGGGTEAFF,TGTGCCAGCAGTTTCCGTATCACAGGGGGCGGTACTGAAGCTTTCTTT
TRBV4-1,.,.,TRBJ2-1,CASSQDWRENYNEQFF,TGCGCCAGCAGCCAAGACTGGCGGGAAAACTACAATGAGCAGTTCTTC
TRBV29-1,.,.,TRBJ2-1,CSVVGASPSSYNEQFF,TGCAGCGTTGTGGGCGCTAGCCCGAGCTCCTACAATGAGCAGTTCTTC
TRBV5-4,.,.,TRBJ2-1,CASSTAAGIEQFF,TGTGCCAGCAGCACGGCAGCCGGGATTGAGCAGTTCTTC
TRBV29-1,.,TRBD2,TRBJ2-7,CSVEEGTSGSNEQYF,TGCAGCGTTGAAGAGGGGACTAGCGGGAGCAACGAGCAGTACTTC
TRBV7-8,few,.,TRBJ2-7,CASSLAGLTYEQYF,TGTGCCAGCAGCTTAGCGGGACTCACCTACGAGCAGTACTTC
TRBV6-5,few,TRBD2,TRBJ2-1,CASSLAGGPHNEQFF,TGTGCCAGCAGTCTAGCGGGAGGGCCACACAATGAGCAGTTCTTC
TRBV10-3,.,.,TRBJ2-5,CAISVTGPPGETQYF,TGTGCCATCAGTGTTACAGGACCGCCTGGAGAGACCCAGTACTTC
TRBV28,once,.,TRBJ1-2,CANSQGHYGYTF,TGTGCCAACAGCCAGGGGCACTATGGCTACACCTTC
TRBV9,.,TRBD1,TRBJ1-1,CASRQGVNTEAFF,TGTGCCAGCAGACAGGGGGTGAACACTGAAGCTTTCTTT
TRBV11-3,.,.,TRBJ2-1,CASSPEAGIYNEQFF,TGTGCCAGCAGCCCCGAGGCCGGGATTTACAATGAGCAGTTCTTC
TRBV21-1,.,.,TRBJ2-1,CASSKAPKQGPQFF,TGTGCCAGCAGCAAAGCGCCAAAACAGGGTCCGCAGTTCTTC
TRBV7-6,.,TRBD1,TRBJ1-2,CASSSGQGANYGYTF,TGTGCCAGCAGCTCCGGACAGGGCGCTAACTATGGCTACACCTTC